This TCR beta chain was found in a study of blood T cell repertoires in COVID-19. Study as a whole: Whether acute or convalescent, the COVID-19 samples came from the United States, Italy and Spain. T cells, B-cell-depleted T cells, or PBMCs provided the cDNA or gDNA that served as material.

The age range of participants was 18 to 89 years, with residence in some 25 US areas. Someone with COVID-19 had been met by exposed participants within 2 weeks before study entry. A total of 15 residues make up the CDR3, ends included. A remark on this clone: The limits of the CDR3 on the DNA are not certain, so only TCRdb's listed CDR3 is given.

Only in-frame clones appear in the TCRdb table, and some are missing; sequencing was by immunoSEQ multiplex PCR. The table lists roughly 230,000 clones, approximately 85% of them singletons. The clonotype originates from a woman in her fifties or sixties who had been exposed to COVID-19. This sequence joins TRBV21-1 and TRBJ1-1; TRBD1, the table's D call, was not compared with the DNA. TRBV21-1 is recorded as a pseudogene. Sequencing input: PBMCs or T cells enriched from blood (not recorded which). CDR3 amino acids: CASSKDVGPGTEAFF.